A selection of T cell receptor beta chains follows, all from one sample in a study of blood T cells in healthy people across ages. TCRdb used MiXCR to reprocess the 5' RACE reads, holding one entry per CDR3 protein. The sample has about 800,000 distinct CDR3 sequences; roughly 25% are singletons. The data were also submitted as part of a second study, on T cells of mothers and their children.

The source material was blood. All receptors derive from a boy aged 5-17 years in good health. Each CDR3 is given with its conserved first and last residue. A D gene is named only where the DNA matches it firmly. Clone size appears in some rows only: once, few, many, or a class for an expanded clone.

CDR3 | DNA | V | D | size | length | J
CASSPTGSLEETQYF | TGTGCCAGCAGCCCGACAGGTTCGCTGGAAGAGACCCAGTACTTC | TRBV7-9 | . | . | 15 | TRBJ2-5
CASSLVPGGLYEQYF | TGCGCCAGCAGCTTGGTTCCGGGAGGGCTGTACGAGCAGTACTTC | TRBV5-1 | TRBD2 | . | 15 | TRBJ2-7
CASSHGGLGYEQFF | TGTGCCAGCAGTCACGGGGGCTTAGGTTATGAGCAGTTCTTC | TRBV12-3/TRBV12-4 | . | . | 14 | TRBJ2-1
CSVRGQQSYEQHF | TGCAGCGTACGGGGACAGCAATCCTACGAGCAGCACTTC | TRBV29-1 | TRBD1 | . | 13 | TRBJ2-7
CSARDPRGRGETQYF | TGCAGTGCTAGAGATCCCAGGGGGAGAGGGGAGACCCAGTACTTC | TRBV20-1 | TRBD1 | . | 15 | TRBJ2-5
CASSRSGGATNEKLFF | TGTGCCAGCAGCCGTTCAGGGGGGGCAACTAATGAAAAACTGTTTTTT | TRBV14 | TRBD1 | . | 16 | TRBJ1-4
CASSRTGGNSPLHF | TGTGCCAGCAGCCGGACAGGGGGTAATTCACCCCTCCACTTT | TRBV5-1 | TRBD1 | many | 14 | TRBJ1-6
CASGMDEQYF | TGTGCCAGCGGGATGGACGAGCAGTACTTC | TRBV28 | . | . | 10 | TRBJ2-7
CATSKGLAYNEQFF | TGTGCCACCAGTAAGGGACTAGCGTACAATGAGCAGTTCTTC | TRBV15 | TRBD2 | few | 14 | TRBJ2-1
CASSGPGTANTEASF | TGTGCCAGCAGTGGGCCCGGGACAGCGAACACTGAAGCTTCCTTT | TRBV6-6 | TRBD1 | . | 15 | TRBJ1-1
CSINSGPYEQYF | TGCAGCATAAATAGCGGACCCTACGAGCAGTACTTC | TRBV29-1 | . | few | 12 | TRBJ2-7
CASRPTSGSDTGELFF | TGTGCCAGCAGGCCGACTAGCGGGAGCGACACCGGGGAGCTGTTTTTT | TRBV7-2 | TRBD2 | . | 16 | TRBJ2-2
CASSSSGTGVYEQYF | TGTGCCAGCAGTTCATCCGGGACAGGGGTTTACGAGCAGTACTTC | TRBV28 | TRBD1 | few | 15 | TRBJ2-7
CSAVTELNTEAFF | TGCAGTGCCGTGACAGAGCTGAACACTGAAGCTTTCTTT | TRBV20-1 | . | many | 13 | TRBJ1-1
CSVGHRIGEKLFF | TGCAGCGTCGGACATCGGATAGGAGAAAAACTGTTTTTT | TRBV29-1 | . | few | 13 | TRBJ1-4
CSARAVNSYEQYF | TGCAGTGCTAGAGCCGTGAACTCCTACGAGCAGTACTTC | TRBV20-1 | . | . | 13 | TRBJ2-7
CASSRDRSVYF | TGTGCCAGCAGCCGTGACAGATCGGTTTATTTT | TRBV3-1 | . | . | 11 | TRBJ1-3
CASSPRGDFSNYGYTF | TGTGCCAGCAGCCCAAGGGGGGACTTCTCGAACTATGGCTACACCTTC | TRBV9 | . | few | 16 | TRBJ1-2
CASSPPLVETQYF | TGTGCCAGTAGTCCGCCTTTAGTCGAGACCCAGTACTTC | TRBV3-1 | . | few | 13 | TRBJ2-5
CASSTSGSDTYEQYF | TGTGCCAGCAGCACCTCGGGTTCAGACACCTACGAGCAGTACTTC | TRBV7-9 | . | . | 15 | TRBJ2-7
CASSQNPPGRGGGETQYF | TGTGCCAGCAGCCAAAACCCCCCGGGTCGGGGGGGCGGAGAGACCCAGTACTTC | TRBV7-2 | TRBD2 | many | 18 | TRBJ2-5
CAISYDTCTEAFF | TGTGCCATCAGTTACGACACGTGCACTGAAGCTTTCTTT | TRBV10-3 | . | few | 13 | TRBJ1-1
CAISPRDIWYQETQYF | TGTGCCATCAGCCCACGGGACATATGGTACCAAGAGACCCAGTACTTC | TRBV10-3 | . | once | 16 | TRBJ2-5
CSASPGLAVRETQYF | TGCAGTGCTAGTCCAGGACTAGCGGTGAGGGAGACCCAGTACTTC | TRBV20-1 | TRBD2 | . | 15 | TRBJ2-5
CASSFGTGQETQYF | TGTGCCAGCAGCTTTGGGACAGGGCAAGAGACCCAGTACTTC | TRBV7-2 | TRBD1 | many | 14 | TRBJ2-5
CASSQVGGVKLSPLHF | TGCGCCAGCAGCCAAGTTGGGGGGGTTAAGTTGTCACCCCTCCACTTT | TRBV4-3 | . | . | 16 | TRBJ1-6
CASSLANWRESADTQYF | TGTGCCAGCAGCTTAGCGAATTGGAGGGAGTCGGCAGATACGCAGTATTTT | TRBV7-9 | . | . | 17 | TRBJ2-3
CASRKKYQETQYF | TGTGCCAGCCGGAAGAAGTACCAAGAGACCCAGTACTTC | TRBV19 | . | . | 13 | TRBJ2-5
CASSLAGGSEQYF | TGTGCCAGCAGTTTAGCGGGAGGTAGCGAGCAGTACTTC | TRBV27 | TRBD2 | few | 13 | TRBJ2-7
CASSRGVTGALEKLFF | TGTGCCAGCAGCCGAGGAGTGACAGGGGCACTGGAAAAACTGTTTTTT | TRBV5-6 | TRBD1 | . | 16 | TRBJ1-4
CASSARPSSGNTIYF | TGTGCCAGCAGCGCTCGGCCTTCCTCTGGAAACACCATATATTTT | TRBV9 | . | . | 15 | TRBJ1-3
CATRLGGSETQYF | TGTGCCACCAGGCTTGGGGGCTCGGAGACCCAGTACTTC | TRBV24-1 | . | few | 13 | TRBJ2-5